The 31 T cell receptor beta chains reported below all come from one sample, sequenced in a study of T cell responses to AZD1222 COVID-19 vaccine. The data were produced by immunoSEQ multiplex PCR, yet TCRdb's version contains in-frame clones alone and is incomplete. The table records over 60,000 clones, around 86% of them present only once. The source was peripheral blood, collected on day 0 of AZD1222 vaccination. These receptors originate from an adult in good health.

The rearrangement joins TRBV12-3 or TRBV12-4 to TRBJ2-2; D ambiguous. Between the trimmed V and J ends, which lost 3 bases and 8 bases, there was a span of 10 bases. This CDR3 is 13 amino acids long. This chain's CDR3 is CASSFQSSGELFF. The CDR3, as DNA: TGTGCCAGCAGTTTCCAGAGCTCAGGGGAGCTGTTTTTT.

The chain has TRBV7-2 and TRBJ2-3, with a tentative D call TRBD2 (5 bases). The CDR3 runs 16 residues. V gave up 0 bases and J gave up 3 bases, with 13 bases separating them. The V gene's germline CDR1 is SGHTA and CDR2 FQGNSA. The CDR3 DNA follows: TGTGCCAGCAGCTTAGCTAGAGGGCGGCTGACAGATACGCAGTATTTT. Protein sequence: CASSLARGRLTDTQYF.

The chain employs TRBV18 and TRBJ1-4; 9 bases fit TRBD1. The V segment lost 8 bases and the J segment 7 bases; nucleotides outside the gene matches: 5. This CDR3 is built from 13 residues. Looked up from germline, CDR1 is KGHSH and CDR2 is LQKENI. CDR3 loop: CASEGTGSEKLFF. The CDR3 coding sequence is TGTGCCAGCGAGGGGACAGGGAGTGAAAAACTGTTTTTT.

The V call is TRBV30, the J call TRBJ1-4; 8 bases line up with TRBD1. The CDR3 has 15 amino acids. V lost 1 base and J lost 4; bases outside the gene matches: 5. Per germline, CDR1 GTSNPN and CDR2 SVGIG (reference sequence). The CDR3 here is CAWSGDRGNNEKLFF. The CDR3 DNA reads TGTGCCTGGAGTGGCGACAGGGGAAATAATGAAAAACTGTTTTTT. Full variable domain (missing parts from reference TRBV30 and TRBJ1-4): SQTIHQWPATLVQPVGSPLSLECTVEGTSNPNLYWYRQAAGRGLQLLFYSVGIGQISSEVPQNLSASRPQDRQFILSSKKLLLSDSGFYLCAWSGDRGNNEKLFFGSGTQLSVL.

The chain has TRBV11-3 and TRBJ2-1; D possibly matches TRBD1 or TRBD2 (6 bases each). V dropped 6 bases and J dropped 2 bases, with 14 bases sitting between them. CDR1 is SGHNT and CDR2 is YENEEA in the germline V gene. The length of the CDR3 is 15 residues. The CDR3: CASSYEGGPYNEQFF. In DNA form, the CDR3 reads TGTGCCAGCAGTTACGAGGGGGGTCCCTACAATGAGCAGTTCTTC.

The chain links TRBV7-8 to TRBJ2-7; possibly TRBD1 for D (5 bases). CDR3 length: 15 amino acids. Trimming cost V 5 bases and J 2 bases, with 16 bases left between them. Germline CDR1 SGHVS, CDR2 FQNEAQ. The CDR3 protein is CASSQGSDSPYEQYF. CDR3 DNA sequence: TGTGCCAGCAGCCAGGGAAGCGACAGCCCCTACGAGCAGTACTTC.

The rearrangement joins TRBV3-1 (or the pseudogene TRBV3-2) to TRBJ1-2; perhaps TRBD1 as D (5 bases). The germline V gene encodes CDR1 LGHDT and CDR2 YNNKEL (reference sequence). This CDR3 region has 14 residues. The germline V and J ends were trimmed by 3 bases and 2 bases, with 10 bases remaining between them. Here the CDR3 reads CASSHGQANYGYTF. CDR3 nucleotides: TGTGCCAGCAGCCATGGACAAGCCAACTATGGCTACACCTTC.

The gene calls are TRBV19 and TRBJ2-1, with D perhaps given as TRBD1 or TRBD2 (5 bases each). The germline V gene has CDR1 LNHDA and CDR2 SQIVND (reference sequence). CDR3 length: 15 residues. Deletions cut 2 bases from V and 0 bases from J, with 8 bases between. CDR3 DNA sequence: TGTGCCAGTAGTATACCAGGGAGCTCCTACAATGAGCAGTTCTTC. Protein: CASSIPGSSYNEQFF.

The chain uses TRBV2 and TRBJ2-7, with D perhaps TRBD2 (6 bases). CDR1 SNHLY and CDR2 FYNNEI come from the germline V gene. V dropped 6 bases and J dropped 0 bases, with 15 bases sitting between them. This CDR3 region has 15 residues. CDR3 loop: CASSGGEGFSYEQYF. The CDR3 coding sequence is TGTGCCAGCAGCGGAGGGGAAGGTTTCTCCTACGAGCAGTACTTC.

The CDR3: CASSLSLFADTQYF. DNA of the CDR3: TGTGCCAGCAGTTTGAGCCTCTTCGCAGATACGCAGTATTTT. The chain recombines TRBV7-2 with TRBJ2-3; D is undetermined. V shed 6 bases and J shed 4 bases, with 14 bases lying between them. The germline gives CDR1 SGHTA, CDR2 FQGNSA. The CDR3 extends over 14 amino acids.

This clone was detected only once. The chain couples TRBV5-5 to TRBJ2-2, with 8 bases fitting TRBD2. The CDR3 is made up of 17 amino acids. The germline V gene encodes CDR1 SGHKS and CDR2 YYEKEE (reference sequence). With V trimmed by 2 bases and J by 5 bases, 11 bases remained unmatched. The CDR3 loop is CASSLVAGGRATGELFF. CDR3 sequence (DNA): TGTGCCAGCAGCTTAGTCGCGGGAGGTAGGGCGACCGGGGAGCTGTTTTTT.

The rearrangement links TRBV11-2 to TRBJ2-2; D uncertain. Germline V CDR1 and CDR2: SGHAT, FQNNGV. This CDR3 has 15 amino acids. The ends were cut back, 5 bases at V and 5 bases at J, with 15 bases in the middle. In nucleotides, the CDR3 is TGTGCCAGCAGCCAATTCCGGGCCGGGACCGGGGAGCTGTTTTTT. Translation: CASSQFRAGTGELFF.

The chain links TRBV7-3 to TRBJ2-1, with TRBD2 identical over 12 bases. This CDR3 is built from 15 residues. The trim removed 6 bases at V and 9 bases at J, leaving 9 bases unmatched. Germline values: CDR1 SGHTA, CDR2 FQGTGA. The CDR3 bases are TGTGCCAGCAGTTTCCTAGCGGGGGGGCCTGGTGAGCAGTTCTTC. This sequence encodes CASSFLAGGPGEQFF.

The chain couples TRBV9 to TRBJ2-7; D remains ambiguous. The ends were cut back, 5 bases at V and 3 bases at J, with 18 bases in the middle. This CDR3 spans 15 amino acids. Germline loops: CDR1 SGDLS, CDR2 YYNGEE. CDR3 nucleotide sequence: TGTGCCAGCAGGGGCGACGGTCACGTTAACTACGAGCAGTACTTC. Amino acid sequence: CASRGDGHVNYEQYF.

The chain combines TRBV29-1 with TRBJ2-5, with D unresolved. V was clipped by 8 bases and J by 4 bases, with 14 bases between them. The CDR3 consists of 12 residues. Per germline, CDR1 SQVTM and CDR2 ANQGSEA. The CDR3 DNA sequence: TGCAGCTCCAGCCTGGGCGGAGAGACCCAGTACTTC. It is translated as CSSSLGGETQYF.

This clone was recorded only once. The V gene is TRBV29-1, the J gene TRBJ1-2; D uncertain. V lost 6 bases and J 7 bases, leaving 12 bases between the germline ends. The CDR3 is 11 amino acids. Germline CDR1 reads SQVTM; CDR2 reads ANQGSEA. DNA for the CDR3: TGCAGCGTACAACACATGACTGGCTACACCTTC. This encodes CSVQHMTGYTF.

V is TRBV5-5 and J is TRBJ2-5, with 12 bases that match TRBD1. The CDR3 runs to 16 residues. The J segment lost 1 base and the V segment lost 2 bases, leaving 3 bases of the junction unmatched. Per the germline V gene, CDR1 is SGHKS and CDR2 is YYEKEE (reference sequence). The CDR3, as DNA: TGTGCCAGCAGCTTCGGGACAGGGGGCGCCCAAGAGACCCAGTACTTC. Protein: CASSFGTGGAQETQYF. Complete variable domain (other parts from reference TRBV5-5 and TRBJ2-5): DAGVTQSPTHLIKTRGQQVTLRCSPISGHKSVSWYQQVLGQGPQFIFQYYEKEERGRGNFPDRFSARQFPNYSSELNVNALLLGDSALYLCASSFGTGGAQETQYFGPGTRLLVL.

The V and J genes are TRBV13 and TRBJ2-7; TRBD1 might be the D (5 bases). V lost 5 bases, J lost 6 bases, and 11 bases lay in between. CDR3 length: 12 residues. Germline V gene sequence: CDR1 PRHDT, CDR2 FYEKMQ (reference sequence). The CDR3 loop reads CASSRRVSEQYF. Written as DNA, the CDR3 is TGTGCCAGCAGCCGCAGGGTCTCCGAGCAGTACTTC.

The chain is built from TRBV29-1 and TRBJ2-3; D perhaps matches TRBD1 (6 bases). The CDR3 runs 14 residues. Germline CDR1 SQVTM, CDR2 ANQGSEA. V lost 6 bases and J 3 bases, leaving 16 bases between the germline ends. The CDR3 coding sequence is TGCAGCGTGGGGAAGGGGGTAGGGACAGATACGCAGTATTTT. Translated, it gives CSVGKGVGTDTQYF.

The V gene is TRBV14, the J gene TRBJ2-7; D call uncertain. Between the trimmed V and J ends, which lost 1 base and 10 bases, there was a span of 14 bases. CDR3 length equals 13 residues. CDR1 and CDR2 (germline): SGHDN, FVKESK. The DNA for the CDR3 is TGTGCCAGCAGCCAAGGAAGGGCAGCTCATCAGTACTTC. Amino acids: CASSQGRAAHQYF.

The chain links TRBV3-1 (or the pseudogene TRBV3-2) to TRBJ2-7; D is unclear. The germline CDR1 and CDR2 sequences are LGHDT and YNNKEL (reference sequence). V lost 4 bases to trimming and J lost 7 bases, with 14 bases between them. There are 13 residues in the CDR3. The CDR3 sequence: CASSPILLTEQYF. DNA of the CDR3: TGTGCCAGCAGCCCAATTCTTTTAACTGAGCAGTACTTC.

The rearrangement links TRBV7-3 to TRBJ2-3, with TRBD1 as a possible D gene (5 bases). This CDR3 comprises 16 residues. The germline CDR1 and CDR2 sequences are SGHTA and FQGTGA. The V and J ends lost 2 bases and 4 bases respectively, with 16 bases between them. In nucleotides, the CDR3 is TGTGCCAGCAGCTTAGGTTTAAGTCTGGGGCCAGATACGCAGTATTTT. Its protein product is CASSLGLSLGPDTQYF.

This clone was seen only a few times. This chain links TRBV5-1 with TRBJ1-4; a weak D match, TRBD1 (5 bases). Per the germline V gene, CDR1 is SGHRS and CDR2 is YFSETQ. V gave up 3 bases and J gave up 7 bases, with 10 bases separating them. This CDR3 is 13 amino acids long. In nucleotides, the CDR3 is TGCGCCAGCAGCTCCCAGGGAAGTGAAAAACTGTTTTTT. Residues: CASSSQGSEKLFF.

The chain links TRBV5-1 to TRBJ1-1; tentatively, D is TRBD1 (5 bases). Germline lookup yields CDR1 SGHRS and CDR2 YFSETQ. This CDR3 comprises 14 residues. V shed 0 bases and J shed 2 bases, with 8 bases lying between them. CDR3 sequence: CASSLDQGNTEAFF. The CDR3, as DNA: TGCGCCAGCAGCTTGGACCAGGGCAACACTGAAGCTTTCTTT. The full variable domain, its missing parts supplied by reference TRBV5-1 and TRBJ1-1, is KAGVTQTPRYLIKTRGQQVTLSCSPISGHRSVSWYQQTPGQGLQFLFEYFSETQRNKGNFPGRFSGRQFSNSRSEMNVSTLELGDSALYLCASSLDQGNTEAFFGQGTRLTVV.

The rearrangement links TRBV2 to TRBJ1-3; D is undetermined. Looked up from germline, CDR1 is SNHLY and CDR2 is FYNNEI. The CDR3 has 15 residues. Trimming shortened V by 3 bases and J by 4 bases, and 13 bases separated the two germline ends. CDR3 nucleotide sequence: TGTGCCAGCAGTGAGAACGGAGGACTAGGAAACACCATATATTTT. Translated: CASSENGGLGNTIYF.

The V call is TRBV12-5, the J call TRBJ1-5, with unresolved D. This CDR3 has 14 amino acids. Germline V gives CDR1 LGHNT, CDR2 FRNRAP. V was clipped by 1 base and J by 5 bases, with 9 bases between them. The chain's CDR3 is CASGLGTGYQPQHF. The CDR3 DNA is TGTGCTAGTGGTTTGGGGACGGGCTATCAGCCCCAGCATTTT.

The chain carries TRBV12-3 or TRBV12-4 and TRBJ1-4, with D hard to call. V lost 5 bases to trimming and J lost 8 bases, with 9 bases between them. The CDR3 consists of 12 residues. CDR3 bases: TGTGCCAGCAGTCGACCCCCAGAAAAACTGTTTTTT. Amino acid sequence: CASSRPPEKLFF.

A single count supports this clone. The chain uses TRBV27 and TRBJ1-5; TRBD1 is a possible D gene (6 bases). The germline gives CDR1 MNHEY, CDR2 SMNVEV (reference sequence). This CDR3 is built from 16 residues. The V gene lost 3 bases and the J gene lost 6 bases, with 18 bases spanning the gap. DNA for the CDR3: TGTGCCAGCAGTTTTAGGGCCCCCAGGGGAAGTCAGCCCCAGCATTTT. Translated: CASSFRAPRGSQPQHF.

J is TRBJ2-3 and V is TRBV11-2; D unresolved. Germline V gene sequence: CDR1 SGHAT, CDR2 FQNNGV. The CDR3 spans 12 residues. The V and J ends lost 4 bases and 6 bases respectively, with 8 bases between them. In DNA, the CDR3 is TGTGCCAGCAGCTCAGGTTCCGATACGCAGTATTTT. Residues: CASSSGSDTQYF.

The V call is TRBV7-2, the J call TRBJ2-7; TRBD1 matches 7 bases. This CDR3 region has 15 residues. V was clipped by 2 bases and J by 4 bases; unmatched bases: 8. Per germline, CDR1 SGHTA and CDR2 FQGNSA. The CDR3 region has the DNA TGTGCCAGCAGCTTAAGTAGGGGGCGATTATACGAGCAGTACTTC. It specifies CASSLSRGRLYEQYF.

Regarding this clone: The DNA is left out, because the CDR3 cannot be placed on it with certainty; the CDR3 is given as TCRdb lists it. The chain employs TRBV19 and TRBJ1-2; the DNA was not used to check the table's D call, TRBD1. The CDR3 contains 16 residues when both ends are counted. Germline V gives CDR1 LNHDA, CDR2 SQIVND (reference sequence). The CDR3 protein is CASSTQKVGTGAPRLF.